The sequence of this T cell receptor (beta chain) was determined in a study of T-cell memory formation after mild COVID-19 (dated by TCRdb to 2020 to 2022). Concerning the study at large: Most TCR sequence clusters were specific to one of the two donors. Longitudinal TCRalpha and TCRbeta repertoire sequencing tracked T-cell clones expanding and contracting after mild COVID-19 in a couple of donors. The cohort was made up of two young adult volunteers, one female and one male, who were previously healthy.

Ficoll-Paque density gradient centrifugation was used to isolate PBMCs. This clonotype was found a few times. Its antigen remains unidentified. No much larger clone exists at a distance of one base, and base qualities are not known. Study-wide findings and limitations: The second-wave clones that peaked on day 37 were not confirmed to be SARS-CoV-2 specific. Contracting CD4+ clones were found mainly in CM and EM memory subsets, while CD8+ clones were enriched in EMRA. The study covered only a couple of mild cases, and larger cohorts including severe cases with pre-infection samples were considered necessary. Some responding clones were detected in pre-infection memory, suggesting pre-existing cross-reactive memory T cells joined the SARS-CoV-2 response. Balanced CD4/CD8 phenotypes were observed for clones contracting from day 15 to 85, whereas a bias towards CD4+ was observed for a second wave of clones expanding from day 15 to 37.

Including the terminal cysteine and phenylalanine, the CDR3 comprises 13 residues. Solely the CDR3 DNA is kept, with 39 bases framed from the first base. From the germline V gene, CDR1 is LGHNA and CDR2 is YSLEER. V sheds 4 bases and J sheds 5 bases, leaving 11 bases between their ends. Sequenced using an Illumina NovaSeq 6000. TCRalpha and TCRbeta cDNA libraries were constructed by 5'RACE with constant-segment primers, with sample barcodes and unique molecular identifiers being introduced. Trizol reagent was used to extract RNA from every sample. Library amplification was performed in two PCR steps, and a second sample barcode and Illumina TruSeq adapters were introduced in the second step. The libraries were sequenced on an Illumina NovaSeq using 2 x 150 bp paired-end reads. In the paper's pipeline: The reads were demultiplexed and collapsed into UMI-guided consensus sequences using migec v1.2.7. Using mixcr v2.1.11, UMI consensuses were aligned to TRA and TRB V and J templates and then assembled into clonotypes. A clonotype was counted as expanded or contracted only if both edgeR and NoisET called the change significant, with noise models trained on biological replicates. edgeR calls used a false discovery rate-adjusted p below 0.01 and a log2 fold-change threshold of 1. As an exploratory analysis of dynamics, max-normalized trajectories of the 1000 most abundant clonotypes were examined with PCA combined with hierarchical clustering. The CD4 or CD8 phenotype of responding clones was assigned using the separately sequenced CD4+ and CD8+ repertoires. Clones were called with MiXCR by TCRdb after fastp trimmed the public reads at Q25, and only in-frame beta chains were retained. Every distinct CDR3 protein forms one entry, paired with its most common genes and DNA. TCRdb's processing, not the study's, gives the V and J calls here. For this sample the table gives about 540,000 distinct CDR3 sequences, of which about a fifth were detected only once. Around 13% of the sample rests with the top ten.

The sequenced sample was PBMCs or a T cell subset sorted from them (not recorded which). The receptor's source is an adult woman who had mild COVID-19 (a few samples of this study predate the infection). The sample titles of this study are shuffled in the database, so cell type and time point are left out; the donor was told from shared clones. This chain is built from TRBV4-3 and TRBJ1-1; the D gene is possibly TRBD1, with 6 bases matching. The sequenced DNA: TGCGCCAGCAGCCTCAGGGGTGAGACTGAAGCTTTCTTT. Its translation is CASSLRGETEAFF.